A selection of T cell receptor beta chains follows, all from one sample in a study of blood T cell repertoires in COVID-19. Sequenced by immunoSEQ multiplex PCR; TCRdb stores in-frame clones only, minus some. The data show around 93,000 clones, around four fifths seen once. Specimen: peripheral blood. The receptors come from a woman at least 80 years old with acute or convalescent COVID-19. The CDR3 runs from the conserved cysteine through the conserved F or W. The D gene is left open where the match is weak. Clone sizes are given selectively: once, few, many, or a class where the clone is expanded.

v_gene	j_gene	abundance	d_gene	CDR3aa	CDR3nt
TRBV7-2	TRBJ1-2	few	NA	CASSLALANYGYTF	TGTGCCAGCAGCTTAGCGCTAGCCAACTATGGCTACACCTTC
TRBV19	TRBJ1-2	many	NA	CASSIDPGGVYGYTF	TGTGCCAGTAGTATAGATCCCGGAGGGGTCTATGGCTACACCTTC
TRBV18	TRBJ2-7	medium-sized	NA	CASSDSSYEQYF	TGTGCCAGCTCGGACAGCTCCTACGAGCAGTACTTC
TRBV5-1	TRBJ2-1	once	NA	CASSPQGNSYNEQFF	TGCGCCAGCAGCCCCCAGGGGAACTCCTACAATGAGCAGTTCTTC
TRBV11-2	TRBJ1-1	NA	TRBD1	CASNDRASEAFF	TGTGCCAGCAATGACAGGGCGTCTGAAGCTTTCTTT
TRBV6-5	TRBJ2-3	NA	TRBD1	CASSLTGGGTDTQYF	TGTGCCAGCAGTCTCACAGGGGGCGGCACAGATACGCAGTATTTT
TRBV19	TRBJ2-5	NA	NA	CASSMSETQYF	TGTGCCAGTAGTATGTCGGAGACCCAGTACTTC
TRBV30	TRBJ2-4	NA	NA	CAWSGGSQAKNIQYF	TGTGCCTGGAGTGGGGGCAGCCAAGCCAAAAACATTCAGTACTTC
TRBV7-7	TRBJ2-5	NA	NA	CASSLMGALEETQYF	TGTGCTAGCAGCTTAATGGGGGCGCTAGAAGAGACCCAGTACTTC
TRBV9	TRBJ1-6	NA	NA	CASSVGPGNYNSPLHF	TGTGCCAGCAGCGTAGGGCCAGGAAACTATAATTCACCCCTCCACTTT
TRBV6-6	TRBJ2-5	NA	NA	CASRAGQETQYF	TGTGCCAGCAGGGCAGGGCAAGAGACCCAGTACTTC
TRBV6-2/TRBV6-3	TRBJ2-3	NA	NA	CASSYGERATDTQYF	TGTGCCAGCAGTTACGGCGAGCGAGCCACAGATACGCAGTATTTT
TRBV7-3	TRBJ2-3	NA	TRBD2	CASSLGTSADTQYF	TGTGCCAGCAGCTTAGGGACTAGCGCAGATACGCAGTATTTT
TRBV7-2	TRBJ1-2	NA	NA	CASSLWSGGGRGYTF	TGTGCCAGCAGCTTATGGTCAGGAGGCGGCCGTGGCTACACCTTC
TRBV7-2	TRBJ2-7	NA	TRBD2	CASSPRTSVLYYEQYF	TGTGCCAGCAGCCCTAGGACTAGCGTCCTCTACTACGAGCAGTACTTC
TRBV5-6	TRBJ2-1	few	TRBD1	CASSSTGTYYNEQFF	TGTGCCAGCTCTTCGACAGGGACCTACTACAATGAGCAGTTCTTC
TRBV28	TRBJ2-7	NA	TRBD2	CASSFPGLAGGSYEQYF	TGTGCCAGCAGTTTCCCCGGACTAGCGGGAGGTTCCTACGAGCAGTACTTC
TRBV7-8	TRBJ2-3	NA	TRBD2	CASSSRREGDTQYF	TGTGCCAGCAGCTCGAGGCGGGAGGGAGATACGCAGTATTTT
TRBV30	TRBJ1-1	once	NA	CAWQHTGAFF	TGTGCCTGGCAGCATACGGGAGCTTTCTTT
TRBV28	TRBJ2-1	NA	TRBD2	CASRPPWGGAVGNEQFF	TGTGCCAGCAGACCACCTTGGGGGGGAGCAGTGGGCAATGAGCAGTTCTTC
TRBV5-1	TRBJ1-6	few	NA	CASSPTGTASSYNSPLHF	TGCGCCAGCAGCCCAACCGGGACTGCGAGCTCCTATAATTCACCCCTCCACTTT
TRBV7-9	TRBJ1-3	NA	TRBD1	CASSVPGQGGNTIYF	TGTGCCAGCAGCGTCCCGGGACAGGGGGGAAACACCATATATTTT
TRBV6-5	TRBJ2-7	NA	TRBD1	CASSLGGTGSYEQYF	TGTGCCAGCAGCCTAGGGGGGACAGGTTCCTACGAGCAGTACTTC
TRBV11-3	TRBJ2-2	NA	TRBD1	CASSSGTGQTGELFF	TGTGCCAGCAGCTCAGGGACAGGCCAGACCGGGGAGCTGTTTTTT
TRBV5-1	TRBJ2-3	NA	TRBD2	CASSPGGYTDTQYF	TGCGCCAGCAGCCCGGGGGGGTACACAGATACGCAGTATTTT
TRBV28	TRBJ2-7	NA	TRBD1	CASSSPGTGGYEQYF	TGTGCCAGCAGTTCCCCCGGGACAGGGGGGTACGAGCAGTACTTC
TRBV19	TRBJ1-2	few	TRBD1	CASSPQGVYYGYTF	TGTGCCAGTAGCCCTCAGGGGGTTTACTATGGCTACACCTTC
TRBV19	TRBJ1-1	NA	NA	CASSKNAGVRNTEAFF	TGTGCCAGTAGTAAAAACGCAGGGGTTAGGAACACTGAAGCTTTCTTT
TRBV10-3	TRBJ1-3	NA	TRBD1	CAIRGQDRNTIYF	TGTGCCATCAGGGGACAGGACCGAAACACCATATATTTT
TRBV7-2	TRBJ2-2	NA	NA	CASSLRQTTGELFF	TGTGCCAGCAGCTTACGACAGACCACCGGGGAGCTGTTTTTT
TRBV6-1	TRBJ2-3	NA	TRBD1	CASSEAPRQGTKGATDTQYF	TGTGCCAGCAGTGAAGCTCCGAGACAGGGAACGAAGGGGGCCACAGATACGCAGTATTTT
TRBV15	TRBJ2-6	NA	NA	CATSRAGSGANVLTF	TGTGCCACCAGCAGAGCCGGGTCAGGGGCCAACGTCCTGACTTTC
TRBV5-4	TRBJ2-7	once	TRBD2	CASSSPGLAGGLVQYF	TGTGCCAGCAGCTCGCCTGGACTAGCGGGAGGGCTTGTGCAGTACTTC
TRBV18	TRBJ2-1	few	NA	CASSQGGILRDEQFF	TGTGCCAGCTCCCAAGGGGGAATACTCCGGGATGAGCAGTTCTTC
TRBV7-2	TRBJ1-5	NA	TRBD1	CASSLQGDNQPQHF	TGTGCCAGCAGCTTACAGGGGGACAATCAGCCCCAGCATTTT
TRBV2	TRBJ2-7	few	NA	CASSGQVPYEQYF	TGTGCCAGCAGTGGACAGGTCCCCTACGAGCAGTACTTC
TRBV7-2	TRBJ2-3	NA	NA	CASSPQAGKGDTQYF	TGTGCCAGCAGCCCCCAGGCGGGTAAAGGAGATACGCAGTATTTT
TRBV12-1	TRBJ1-5	NA	NA	CANEETASNQPQHF	TGTGCCAACGAAGAGACAGCTAGCAATCAGCCCCAGCATTTT
TRBV27	TRBJ2-7	NA	NA	CASSFDGGPYEQYF	TGTGCCAGCAGTTTTGACGGGGGGCCCTACGAGCAGTACTTC
TRBV25-1	TRBJ1-1	NA	NA	CASRGSAEAFF	TGTGCCAGCAGGGGGAGTGCGGAAGCTTTCTTT
TRBV30	TRBJ1-1	NA	NA	CAWGASGAEAFF	TGTGCCTGGGGGGCCTCCGGGGCTGAAGCTTTCTTT
TRBV25-1	TRBJ2-7	few	TRBD2	CASSEYLAGAYEQYF	TGTGCCAGCAGTGAATACCTAGCGGGAGCGTACGAGCAGTACTTC
TRBV9	TRBJ2-3	once	TRBD2	CASSVERLADLTDTQYF	TGTGCCAGCAGCGTAGAGAGGCTAGCGGATCTCACAGATACGCAGTATTTT
TRBV7-9	TRBJ2-3	many	NA	CASSFGLPTDTQYF	TGTGCCAGCAGCTTTGGCCTCCCCACAGATACGCAGTATTTT
TRBV7-9	TRBJ1-2	NA	TRBD1	CASSTGQGGYGYTF	TGTGCCAGCAGCACGGGACAGGGGGGCTATGGCTACACCTTC
TRBV2	TRBJ1-2	NA	TRBD1	CASTLQGRDGYTF	TGTGCCAGCACCCTACAGGGGAGAGATGGCTACACCTTC
TRBV10-3	TRBJ1-2	few	NA	CVSSALGHGYTF	TGTGTCTCATCAGCGTTGGGGCATGGCTACACCTTC
TRBV29-1	TRBJ1-4	NA	TRBD1	CSVGGTGGSELFF	TGCAGCGTGGGTGGGACAGGGGGAAGTGAACTGTTTTTT
TRBV9	TRBJ2-7	NA	TRBD1	CASSVRDSEWFSYEQYF	TGTGCCAGCAGCGTCCGGGACAGCGAATGGTTCTCCTACGAGCAGTACTTC
TRBV7-2	TRBJ2-2	few	TRBD2	CASSFLAGGGELFF	TGTGCCAGCAGCTTTCTAGCGGGGGGCGGGGAGCTGTTTTTT
TRBV29-1	TRBJ2-5	NA	TRBD2	CSVLPFGGGQETQYF	TGCAGCGTCCTTCCCTTCGGCGGGGGCCAAGAGACCCAGTACTTC
TRBV24-1	TRBJ2-1	medium-sized	TRBD2	CATSDLGEGLGNEQFF	TGTGCCACCAGTGATTTGGGGGAGGGCCTAGGGAATGAGCAGTTCTTC
TRBV29-1	TRBJ2-3	NA	NA	CSVGGQSVWQYF	TGCAGCGTTGGGGGGCAAAGCGTTTGGCAGTATTTT
TRBV30	TRBJ1-1	NA	TRBD1	CACPGGTEAFF	TGTGCCTGCCCAGGGGGCACTGAAGCTTTCTTT